This T cell receptor (beta chain) was captured in a study of cytomegalovirus exposure and HLA in healthy donors. This clone was recorded only once. Germline assignment: CDR1 SQVTM and CDR2 ANQGSEA. CDR3 length: 14 amino acids. Unmatched junction bases numbered 9, after V lost 5 bases and J lost 3 bases. Both 60 Vbeta primers and 13 Jbeta primers went into the PCR. Sequenced by immunoSEQ multiplex PCR; TCRdb stores in-frame clones only, minus some. Among approximately 76,000 clones listed, around 79% were seen once. The sequence was collected from a man aged 25-45 years in good health and CMV-seronegative. This chain uses TRBV29-1 with TRBJ2-5, with 7 bases lining up with TRBD1. The sequencing input was PBMCs. CDR3 nucleotides: TGCAGCGTTTCCGGGACAGCCATAAAAGAGACCCAGTACTTC. Its protein product is CSVSGTAIKETQYF.